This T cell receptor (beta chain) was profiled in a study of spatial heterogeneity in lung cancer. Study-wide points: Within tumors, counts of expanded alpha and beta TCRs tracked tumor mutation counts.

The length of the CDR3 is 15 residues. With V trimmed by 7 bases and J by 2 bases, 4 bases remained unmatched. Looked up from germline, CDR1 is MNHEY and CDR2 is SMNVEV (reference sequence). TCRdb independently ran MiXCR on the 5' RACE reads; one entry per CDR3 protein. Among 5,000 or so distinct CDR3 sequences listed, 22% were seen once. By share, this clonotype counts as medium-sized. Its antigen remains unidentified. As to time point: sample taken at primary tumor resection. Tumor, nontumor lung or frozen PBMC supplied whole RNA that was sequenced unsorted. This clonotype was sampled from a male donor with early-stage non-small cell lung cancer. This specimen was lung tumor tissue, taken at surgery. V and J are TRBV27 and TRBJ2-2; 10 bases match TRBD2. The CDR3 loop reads CASTLLAGNTGELFF. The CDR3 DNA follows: TGTGCCAGCACTCTACTAGCGGGAAACACCGGGGAGCTGTTTTTT.